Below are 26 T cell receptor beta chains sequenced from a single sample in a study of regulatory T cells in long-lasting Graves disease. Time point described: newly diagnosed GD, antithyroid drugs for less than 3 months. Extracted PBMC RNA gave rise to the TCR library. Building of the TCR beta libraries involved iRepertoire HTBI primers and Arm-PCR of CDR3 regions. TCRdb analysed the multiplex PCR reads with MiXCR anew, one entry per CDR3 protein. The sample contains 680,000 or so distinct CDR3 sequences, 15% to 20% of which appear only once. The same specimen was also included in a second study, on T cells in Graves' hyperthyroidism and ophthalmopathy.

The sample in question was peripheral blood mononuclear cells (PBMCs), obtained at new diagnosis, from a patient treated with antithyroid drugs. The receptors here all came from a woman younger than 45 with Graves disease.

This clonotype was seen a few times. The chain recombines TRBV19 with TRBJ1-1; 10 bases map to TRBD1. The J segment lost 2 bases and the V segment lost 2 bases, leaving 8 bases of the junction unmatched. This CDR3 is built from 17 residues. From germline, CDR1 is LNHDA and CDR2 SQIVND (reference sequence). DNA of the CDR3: TGTGCCAGTAGTATAACCGCGGGGACAGGGGACAACACTGAAGCTTTCTTT. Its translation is CASSITAGTGDNTEAFF.

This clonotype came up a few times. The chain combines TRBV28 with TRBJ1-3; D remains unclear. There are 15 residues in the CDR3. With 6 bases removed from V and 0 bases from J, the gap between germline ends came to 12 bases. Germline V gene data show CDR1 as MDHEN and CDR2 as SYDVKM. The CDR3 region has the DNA TGTGCCAGCAGCCAGGTCTTTGTCTCTGGAAACACCATATATTTT. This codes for CASSQVFVSGNTIYF.

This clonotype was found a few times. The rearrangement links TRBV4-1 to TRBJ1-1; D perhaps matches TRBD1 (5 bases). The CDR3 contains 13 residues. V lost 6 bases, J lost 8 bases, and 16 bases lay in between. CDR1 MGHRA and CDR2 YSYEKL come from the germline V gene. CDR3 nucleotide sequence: TGCGCCAGCAGGAACGCAGGGTCCGGGGAAGCTTTCTTT. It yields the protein CASRNAGSGEAFF.

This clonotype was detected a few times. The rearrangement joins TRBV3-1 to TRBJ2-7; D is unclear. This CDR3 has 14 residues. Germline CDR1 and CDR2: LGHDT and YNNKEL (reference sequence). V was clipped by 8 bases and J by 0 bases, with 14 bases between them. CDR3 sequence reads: CASGRALSSYEQYF. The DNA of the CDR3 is TGTGCCAGCGGCCGGGCCTTAAGCTCCTACGAGCAGTACTTC.

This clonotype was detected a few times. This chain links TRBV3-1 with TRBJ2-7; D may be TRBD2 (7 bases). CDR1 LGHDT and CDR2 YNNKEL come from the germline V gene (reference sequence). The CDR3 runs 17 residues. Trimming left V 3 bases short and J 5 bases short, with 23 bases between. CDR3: CASSQRGGTGRIDEQYF. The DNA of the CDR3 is TGTGCCAGCAGCCAGAGGGGGGGTACCGGGAGGATCGACGAGCAGTACTTC.

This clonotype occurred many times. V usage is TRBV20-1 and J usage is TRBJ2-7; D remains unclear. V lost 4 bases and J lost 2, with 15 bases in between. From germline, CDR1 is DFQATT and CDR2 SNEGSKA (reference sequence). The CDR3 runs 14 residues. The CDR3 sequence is CSAKLQAPPYEQYF. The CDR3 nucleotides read TGCAGTGCTAAATTGCAGGCGCCGCCCTACGAGCAGTACTTC.

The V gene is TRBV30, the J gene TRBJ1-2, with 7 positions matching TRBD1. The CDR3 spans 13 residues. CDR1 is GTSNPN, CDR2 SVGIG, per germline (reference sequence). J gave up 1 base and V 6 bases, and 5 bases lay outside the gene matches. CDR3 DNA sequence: TGTGCCTGCAACCCAGGGGGTAACTATGGCTACACCTTC. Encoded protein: CACNPGGNYGYTF.

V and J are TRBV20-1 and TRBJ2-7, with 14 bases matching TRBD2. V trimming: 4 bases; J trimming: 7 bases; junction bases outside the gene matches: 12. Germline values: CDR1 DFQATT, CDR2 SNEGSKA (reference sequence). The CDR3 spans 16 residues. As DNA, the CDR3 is TGCAGTGCTAAGGTTCCGGGGACTAGCGGGAGTGGTGAGCAGTACTTC. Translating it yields CSAKVPGTSGSGEQYF.

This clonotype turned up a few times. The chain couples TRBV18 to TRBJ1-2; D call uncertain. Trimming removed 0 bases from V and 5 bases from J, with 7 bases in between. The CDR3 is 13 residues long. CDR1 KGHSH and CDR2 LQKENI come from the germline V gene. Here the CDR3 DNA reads TGTGCCAGCTCACCACCGGAACTATATGGCTACACCTTC. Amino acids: CASSPPELYGYTF.

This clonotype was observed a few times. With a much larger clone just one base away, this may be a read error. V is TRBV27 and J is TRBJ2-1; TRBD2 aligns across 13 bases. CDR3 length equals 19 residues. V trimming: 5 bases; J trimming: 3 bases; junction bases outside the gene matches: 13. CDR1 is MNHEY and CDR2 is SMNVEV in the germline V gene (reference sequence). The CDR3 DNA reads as TGTGCCAGCAGTCGGACCGGGACTAGCGGGAAGGCCGTCTACAATGAGCAGTTCTTC. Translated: CASSRTGTSGKAVYNEQFF.

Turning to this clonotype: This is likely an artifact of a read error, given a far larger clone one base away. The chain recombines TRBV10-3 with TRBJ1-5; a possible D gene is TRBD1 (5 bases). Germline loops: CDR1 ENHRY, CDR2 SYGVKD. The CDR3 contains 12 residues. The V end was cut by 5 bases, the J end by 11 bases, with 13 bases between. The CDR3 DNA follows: TGTGCCATCAGTCCCCAGGGATTTTCCCAGCATTTT. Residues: CAISPQGFSQHF.

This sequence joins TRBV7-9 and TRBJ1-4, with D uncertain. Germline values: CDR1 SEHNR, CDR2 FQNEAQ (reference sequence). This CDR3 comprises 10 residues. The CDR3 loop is CAVGNEKLFF. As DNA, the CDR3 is TGTGCAGTGGGGAATGAAAAACTGTTTTTT.

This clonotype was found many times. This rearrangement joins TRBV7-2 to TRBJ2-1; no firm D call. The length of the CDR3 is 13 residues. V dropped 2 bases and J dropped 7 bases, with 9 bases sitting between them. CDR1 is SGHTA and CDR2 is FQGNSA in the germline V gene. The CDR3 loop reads CASSLTELNEQFF. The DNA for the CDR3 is TGTGCCAGCAGCTTAACGGAGTTGAATGAGCAGTTCTTC.

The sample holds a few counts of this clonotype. The CDR3 spells CASSTKGPGGSKEQYF. The DNA for the CDR3 is TGTGCCAGCAGCACGAAAGGTCCCGGGGGCTCCAAGGAGCAGTACTTC. The chain carries TRBV7-8 and TRBJ2-7; D tentatively reads TRBD1 or TRBD2 (6 bases each). Looked up from germline, CDR1 is SGHVS and CDR2 is FQNEAQ. The CDR3 sequence is 16 residues long. V lost 5 bases and J 7 bases, leaving 24 bases between the germline ends.

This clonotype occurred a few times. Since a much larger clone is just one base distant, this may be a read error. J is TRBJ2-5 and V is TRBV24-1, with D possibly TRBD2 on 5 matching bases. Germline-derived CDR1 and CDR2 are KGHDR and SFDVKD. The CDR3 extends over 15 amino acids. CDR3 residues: CAASDSGRDGETQYF. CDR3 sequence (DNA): TGTGCCGCCAGTGATTCAGGACGGGATGGGGAGACCCAGTACTTC.

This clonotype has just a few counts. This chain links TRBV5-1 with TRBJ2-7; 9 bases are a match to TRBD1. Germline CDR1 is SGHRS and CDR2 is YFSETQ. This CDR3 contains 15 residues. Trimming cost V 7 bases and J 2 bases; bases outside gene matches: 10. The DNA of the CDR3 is TGCGCCAGCTGTTTCGGGGACAGGGAGCCCTACGAGCAGTACTTC. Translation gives CASCFGDREPYEQYF.

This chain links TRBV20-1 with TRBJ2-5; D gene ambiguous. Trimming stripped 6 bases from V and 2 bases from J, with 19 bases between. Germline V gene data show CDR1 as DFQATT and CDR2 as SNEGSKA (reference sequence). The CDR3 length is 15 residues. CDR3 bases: TGCAGTGCCGTGGGATCGACGAGGCTACAAGAGACCCAGTACTTC. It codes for CSAVGSTRLQETQYF.

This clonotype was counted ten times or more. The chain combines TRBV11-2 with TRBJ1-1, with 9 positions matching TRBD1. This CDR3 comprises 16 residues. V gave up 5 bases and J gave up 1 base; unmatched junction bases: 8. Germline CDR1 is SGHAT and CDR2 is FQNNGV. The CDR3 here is CASSRRPGQGNTEAFF. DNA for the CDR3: TGTGCCAGCAGCCGTCGACCGGGACAGGGGAACACTGAAGCTTTCTTT.

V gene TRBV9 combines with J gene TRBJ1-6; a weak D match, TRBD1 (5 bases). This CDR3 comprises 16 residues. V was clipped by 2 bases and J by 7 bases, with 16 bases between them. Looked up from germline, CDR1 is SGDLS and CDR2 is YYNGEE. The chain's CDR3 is CASSVAPDSQNSPLHF. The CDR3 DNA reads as TGTGCCAGCAGCGTCGCCCCCGACAGCCAGAATTCACCCCTCCACTTT. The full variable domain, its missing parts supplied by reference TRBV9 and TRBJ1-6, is DSGVTQTPKHLITATGQRVTLRCSPRSGDLSVYWYQQSLDQGLQFLIQYYNGEERAKGNILERFSAQQFPDLHSELNLSSLELGDSALYFCASSVAPDSQNSPLHFGNGTRLTVT.

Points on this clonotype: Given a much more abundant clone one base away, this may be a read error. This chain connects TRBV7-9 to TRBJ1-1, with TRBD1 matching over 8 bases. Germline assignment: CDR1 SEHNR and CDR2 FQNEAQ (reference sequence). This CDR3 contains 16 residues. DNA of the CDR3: TGTGCCTGCAGCCCGTTGACAGGGGATAGGTTTTTGGAAGCTTTCTTT. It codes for CACSPLTGDRFLEAFF.

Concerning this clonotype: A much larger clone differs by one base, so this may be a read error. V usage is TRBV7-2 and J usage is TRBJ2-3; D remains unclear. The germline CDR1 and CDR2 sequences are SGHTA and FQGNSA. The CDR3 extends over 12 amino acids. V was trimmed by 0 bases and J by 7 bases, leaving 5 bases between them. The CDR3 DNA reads TGTGCCAGCAGCTTAGCGTCATATACGCAGTATTTT. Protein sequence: CASSLASYTQYF.

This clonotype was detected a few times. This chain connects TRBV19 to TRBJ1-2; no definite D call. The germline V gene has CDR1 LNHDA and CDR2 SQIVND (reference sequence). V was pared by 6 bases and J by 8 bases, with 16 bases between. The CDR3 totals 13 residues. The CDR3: CASRQQSSMGYTF. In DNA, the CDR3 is TGTGCCAGTAGACAACAGAGTTCTATGGGCTACACCTTC.

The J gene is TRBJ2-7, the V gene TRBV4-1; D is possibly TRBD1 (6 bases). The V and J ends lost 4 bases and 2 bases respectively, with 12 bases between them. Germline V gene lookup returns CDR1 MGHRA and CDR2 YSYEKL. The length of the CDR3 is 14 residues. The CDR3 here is CASSLRDKTYEQYF. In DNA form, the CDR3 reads TGCGCCAGCAGCCTCCGGGACAAGACCTACGAGCAGTACTTC.

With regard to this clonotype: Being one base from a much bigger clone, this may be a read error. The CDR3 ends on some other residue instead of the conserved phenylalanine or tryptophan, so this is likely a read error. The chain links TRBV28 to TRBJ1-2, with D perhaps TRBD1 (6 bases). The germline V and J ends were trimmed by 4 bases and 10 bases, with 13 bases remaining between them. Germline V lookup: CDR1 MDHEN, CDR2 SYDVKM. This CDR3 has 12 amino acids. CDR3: CASSSGTFPYTL. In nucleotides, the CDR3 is TGTGCCAGCAGTTCCGGGACATTTCCCTACACCCTC.

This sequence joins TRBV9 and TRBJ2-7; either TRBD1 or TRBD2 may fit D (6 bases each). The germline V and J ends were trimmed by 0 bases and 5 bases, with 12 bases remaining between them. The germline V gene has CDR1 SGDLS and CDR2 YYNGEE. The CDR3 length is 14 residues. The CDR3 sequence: CASSVDGGSDEQYF. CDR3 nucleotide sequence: TGTGCCAGCAGCGTAGACGGGGGCTCGGACGAGCAGTACTTC.

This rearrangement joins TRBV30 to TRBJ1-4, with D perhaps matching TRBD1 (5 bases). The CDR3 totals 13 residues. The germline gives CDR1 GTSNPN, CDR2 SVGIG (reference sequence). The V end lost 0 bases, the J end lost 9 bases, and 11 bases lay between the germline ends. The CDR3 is CAWSVQGGQKLFF. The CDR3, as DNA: TGTGCCTGGAGTGTGCAGGGAGGGCAAAAACTGTTTTTT. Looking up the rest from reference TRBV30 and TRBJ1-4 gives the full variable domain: SQTIHQWPATLVQPVGSPLSLECTVEGTSNPNLYWYRQAAGRGLQLLFYSVGIGQISSEVPQNLSASRPQDRQFILSSKKLLLSDSGFYLCAWSVQGGQKLFFGSGTQLSVL.